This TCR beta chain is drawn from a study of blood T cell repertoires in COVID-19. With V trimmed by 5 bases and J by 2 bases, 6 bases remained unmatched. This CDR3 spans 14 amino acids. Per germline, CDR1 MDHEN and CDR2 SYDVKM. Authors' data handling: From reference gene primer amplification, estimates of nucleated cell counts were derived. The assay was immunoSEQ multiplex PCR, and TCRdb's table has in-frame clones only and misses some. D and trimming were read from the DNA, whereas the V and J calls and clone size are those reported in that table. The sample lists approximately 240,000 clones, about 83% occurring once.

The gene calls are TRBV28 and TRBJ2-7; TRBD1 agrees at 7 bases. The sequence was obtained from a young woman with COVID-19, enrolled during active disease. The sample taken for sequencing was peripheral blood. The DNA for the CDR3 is TGTGCCAGCAGTGGTCAGGACAGGACCTACGAGCAGTACTTC. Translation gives CASSGQDRTYEQYF.